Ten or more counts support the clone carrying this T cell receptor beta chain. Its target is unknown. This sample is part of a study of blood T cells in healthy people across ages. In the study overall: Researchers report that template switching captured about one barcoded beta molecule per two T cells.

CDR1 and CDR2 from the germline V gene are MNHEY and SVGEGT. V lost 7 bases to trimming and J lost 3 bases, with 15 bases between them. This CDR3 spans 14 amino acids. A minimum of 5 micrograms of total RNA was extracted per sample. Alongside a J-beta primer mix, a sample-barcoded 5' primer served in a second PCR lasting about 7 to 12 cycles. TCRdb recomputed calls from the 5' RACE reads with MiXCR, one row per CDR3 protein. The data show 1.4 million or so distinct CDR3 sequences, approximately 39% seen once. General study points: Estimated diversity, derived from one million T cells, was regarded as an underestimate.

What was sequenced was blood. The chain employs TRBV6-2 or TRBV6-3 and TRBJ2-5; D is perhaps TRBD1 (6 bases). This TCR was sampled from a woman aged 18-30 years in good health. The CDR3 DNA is TGTGCCAGCAAACCCGGGACAAAAAAAGAGACCCAGTACTTC. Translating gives CASKPGTKKETQYF.